The rows below give T cell receptor beta chains drawn from one sample of a study of lymphopenia after photon versus proton radiotherapy. Measured with immunoSEQ multiplex PCR; TCRdb has only the in-frame clones, and not every one. Altogether around 64,000 clones are present, around 87% being singletons, with the ten largest covering 9.5% to 15%. The source was peripheral blood, collected from a patient treated with proton-based radiotherapy. The receptor source for this set is an elderly man with esophageal cancer. Both conserved end residues are part of each CDR3. The order of the fields is D gene, V gene, J gene, CDR3 DNA, CDR3 protein. D genes are given only for firm matches.

-	TRBV14	TRBJ1-3	TGTGCCAGCAGCCCCGGGACCTTCTCTGGAAACACCATATATTTT	CASSPGTFSGNTIYF
-	TRBV7-2	TRBJ2-2	TGTGCCAGCAGCTTAGCAGCAAACACCGGGGAGCTGTTTTTT	CASSLAANTGELFF
TRBD2	TRBV7-8	TRBJ2-1	TGTGCCAGCAGCTTGGGGCGGGGGAGCTCCTACAATGAGCAGTTCTTC	CASSLGRGSSYNEQFF
TRBD1	TRBV4-1	TRBJ2-3	TGCGCCAGCAGCCAAGCACAGGGGACCCTTTTAGATACGCAGTATTTT	CASSQAQGTLLDTQYF
-	TRBV19	TRBJ2-7	TGTGCCAGTTCTAATTCTCTTAGGGACGAGCAGTACTTC	CASSNSLRDEQYF
TRBD1	TRBV5-8	TRBJ2-3	TGTGCCAGCAGCCCCACAGGGGGCAGAGATACGCAGTATTTT	CASSPTGGRDTQYF
TRBD1	TRBV19	TRBJ1-2	TGTGCCAGTAGTCCCCGACAGGGCCATCGCTACACCTTC	CASSPRQGHRYTF
-	TRBV5-1	TRBJ2-1	TGCGCCAGCAGCCCTGGGCCCCACCTCCCTGGTGAGCAGTTCTTC	CASSPGPHLPGEQFF
-	TRBV4-3	TRBJ2-7	TGCGCCAGCAGCCAAGATCAGGGATACTCCTACGAGCAGTACTTC	CASSQDQGYSYEQYF
-	TRBV30	TRBJ1-5	TGTGCCTGGAGTGTACGACTGGACAGTAGAAATCAGCCCCAGCATTTT	CAWSVRLDSRNQPQHF
-	TRBV30	TRBJ2-1	TGTGCCTGGAGGGACTACGACAATGAGCAGTTCTTC	CAWRDYDNEQFF
TRBD1	TRBV7-3	TRBJ2-1	TGTGCCAGCAGCCCGGATCGGGGACAGAGTTTGATGTTCTTC	CASSPDRGQSLMFF
-	TRBV2	TRBJ2-7	TGTGCCAGCAGTCCCGGGATAACTCTCTACGAGCAGTACTTC	CASSPGITLYEQYF